Listed below are T cell receptor beta chains from one sample, sequenced in a study of T cell changes during pregnancy in multiple sclerosis. TCRdb's table, derived via immunoSEQ multiplex PCR, lists solely in-frame clones and lacks some. The sample consists of roughly 100,000 clones, 91% of them appearing once. The sequences come from peripheral blood, collected after pregnancy. The receptors originated from a female donor in good health, enrolled as a control in a pregnancy study. The CDR3 runs from the conserved cysteine through the conserved F or W. The order of the fields is V gene, D gene, clone size, J gene, CDR3 protein, CDR3 DNA. D genes are given only for firm matches. Rows may omit the clone size; those that give it use once, few, many or a size class.

TRBV19	-	once	TRBJ1-4	CASSETRRTATNEKLFF	TGTGCCAGTAGTGAGACCCGCAGGACAGCAACTAATGAAAAACTGTTTTTT
TRBV4-2	TRBD1	-	TRBJ1-3	CASSPSPGQALIGGNTIYF	TGTGCCAGCAGCCCCTCCCCGGGACAGGCCCTCATAGGTGGAAACACCATATATTTT
TRBV6-4	-	-	TRBJ2-3	CASSVGTTTDTQYF	TGTGCCAGCAGTGTCGGAACTACCACAGATACGCAGTATTTT
TRBV7-2	TRBD2	-	TRBJ2-3	CASSLTASGGASTDTQYF	TGTGCCAGCAGCTTAACGGCTAGCGGGGGGGCAAGCACAGATACGCAGTATTTT
TRBV6-1	TRBD2	-	TRBJ2-1	CAISVAGGHNEQFF	TGTGCCATCAGCGTAGCGGGGGGGCATAATGAGCAGTTCTTC
TRBV4-1	TRBD1	many	TRBJ1-4	CASSQHRGTNEKLFF	TGCGCCAGCAGCCAACACAGGGGAACTAATGAAAAACTGTTTTTT
TRBV7-9	-	-	TRBJ2-7	CASSLAQDSYEQYF	TGTGCCAGCAGCTTAGCTCAGGACTCCTACGAGCAGTACTTC
TRBV10-3	-	-	TRBJ1-1	CAIGSGPNTEAFF	TGTGCCATCGGATCAGGGCCGAACACTGAAGCTTTCTTT
TRBV6-6	-	once	TRBJ1-5	CASSGRYNQPQHF	TGTGCCAGCAGTGGGAGATACAATCAGCCCCAGCATTTT
TRBV4-3	TRBD2	-	TRBJ2-1	CASSPGSGGASNEQFF	TGCGCCAGCAGCCCGGGAAGCGGGGGGGCCAGTAATGAGCAGTTCTTC
TRBV7-2	TRBD2	-	TRBJ2-7	CASTAERGGEQYF	TGTGCCAGCACCGCCGAGCGGGGAGGCGAGCAGTACTTC
TRBV10-3	TRBD1	once	TRBJ1-2	CAISVGQGDYGYTF	TGTGCCATCAGTGTGGGGCAGGGGGACTATGGCTACACCTTC
TRBV6-4	TRBD1	-	TRBJ1-2	CASSDSGQAFYGYTF	TGTGCCAGCAGTGACTCGGGACAGGCGTTCTATGGCTACACCTTC
TRBV18	-	-	TRBJ1-1	CASSHSGGGVNTEAFF	TGTGCCAGCTCACACTCGGGGGGAGGGGTGAACACTGAAGCTTTCTTT
TRBV19	-	-	TRBJ1-1	CASSTGVPEAFF	TGTGCCAGTAGTACGGGGGTCCCTGAAGCTTTCTTT
TRBV28	-	-	TRBJ1-5	CASSFYRDGNQPQHF	TGTGCCAGCAGTTTCTACAGGGACGGCAATCAGCCCCAGCATTTT
TRBV6-4	TRBD2	few	TRBJ2-3	CASSDLAGRTDTQYF	TGTGCCAGCAGTGACCTAGCGGGGCGGACAGATACGCAGTATTTT
TRBV9	-	-	TRBJ1-3	CASSPTTGHSGNTIYF	TGTGCCAGCAGCCCCACGACGGGACACTCTGGAAACACCATATATTTT
TRBV4-3	-	-	TRBJ2-3	CASSQSDTGTDTQYF	TGCGCCAGCAGCCAATCCGACACGGGCACAGATACGCAGTATTTT
TRBV19	TRBD1	once	TRBJ1-1	CASSIRGQGNTEAFF	TGTGCCAGTAGTATTCGGGGACAGGGCAACACTGAAGCTTTCTTT
TRBV19	TRBD2	-	TRBJ2-2	CASRISGGRAGELFF	TGTGCCAGTAGGATTAGCGGGGGGCGGGCCGGGGAGCTGTTTTTT
TRBV18	TRBD1	-	TRBJ1-1	CASSPDRVPTEAFF	TGTGCCAGCTCACCCGACAGGGTGCCCACTGAAGCTTTCTTT
TRBV5-1	TRBD1	-	TRBJ1-1	CASSLARDRGVAFF	TGCGCCAGCAGCTTGGCCCGGGACAGGGGGGTAGCTTTCTTT
TRBV11-1	TRBD1	-	TRBJ2-1	CASNEGQANEQFF	TGTGCCAGCAACGAGGGACAGGCTAATGAGCAGTTCTTC
TRBV29-1	-	-	TRBJ1-2	CSASAQGFGYTF	TGCAGCGCCTCAGCACAGGGATTTGGCTACACCTTC
TRBV5-6	TRBD1	-	TRBJ1-6	CASSYLDRDYNSPLHF	TGTGCCAGCAGCTATCTGGACAGGGACTATAATTCACCCCTCCACTTT
TRBV15	-	-	TRBJ1-5	CATSRDKGVGQPQHF	TGTGCCACCAGCAGAGATAAGGGGGTAGGGCAGCCCCAGCATTTT
TRBV11-2	TRBD2	many	TRBJ2-2	CASSLLSGGAGELFF	TGTGCCAGCAGCTTACTCAGCGGGGGGGCCGGGGAGCTGTTTTTT
TRBV5-4	TRBD1	-	TRBJ2-3	CASSLVGGVIDTQYF	TGTGCCAGCAGCTTGGTAGGGGGCGTCATAGATACGCAGTATTTT
TRBV5-1	-	-	TRBJ2-2	CASSPMGRPQSTGELFF	TGCGCCAGCAGCCCCATGGGGCGGCCCCAGAGCACCGGGGAGCTGTTTTTT
TRBV7-3	TRBD2	-	TRBJ2-3	CASSLLRGASTDTQYF	TGTGCCAGCAGCTTACTGCGGGGGGCGAGCACAGATACGCAGTATTTT
TRBV4-1	TRBD1	-	TRBJ2-3	CASSVPGTGGDTQYF	TGCGCCAGCAGCGTCCCCGGGACAGGGGGAGATACGCAGTATTTT
TRBV7-2	TRBD2	-	TRBJ2-3	CASRLGGTDTQYF	TGTGCCAGCAGGCTGGGGGGGACAGATACGCAGTATTTT
TRBV7-2	TRBD1	-	TRBJ1-4	CASSRGGTDEKLFF	TGTGCCAGCAGCAGAGGAGGGACAGACGAAAAACTGTTTTTT
TRBV2	-	few	TRBJ1-1	CASSYRETNTEAFF	TGTGCCAGCAGTTACAGGGAAACGAACACTGAAGCTTTCTTT
TRBV6-5	-	-	TRBJ1-2	CASSQTGNYGYTF	TGTGCCAGCAGTCAGACAGGAAACTATGGCTACACCTTC
TRBV5-8	-	-	TRBJ2-4	CASSLVGAKNIQYF	TGTGCCAGCAGCTTAGTCGGAGCCAAAAACATTCAGTACTTC